This is a list of T cell receptor beta chains from one sample in a study of beta chain features in type 1 diabetes. Sequenced by immunoSEQ multiplex PCR; TCRdb stores in-frame clones only, minus some. The repertoire has under 350,000 clones, about 8% of them found once; the top ten carry roughly 1%. Sequencing input: central memory CD4+ T cells from blood. These receptors were taken from a woman under 30 in good health. The CDR3 runs from the conserved cysteine through the conserved F or W. Each record gives: J gene, clone size, D gene, V gene, CDR3 DNA, CDR3 protein. D genes are given only for firm matches. Only part of the rows carry a size: once, few, many, or a class if the clone is expanded.

>TRBJ2-5|few|-|TRBV7-2
TGTGCCAGCAGCTTATTCGGGGAGACCCAGTACTTC
CASSLFGETQYF
>TRBJ2-2|-|TRBD1|TRBV6-1
TGTGCCAGCACCGGGACAGGGGGCCCAGCCGGGGAGCTGTTTTTT
CASTGTGGPAGELFF
>TRBJ2-1|many|TRBD2|TRBV29-1
TGCAGCGGCATACTAGCGGGAGGGGTAAATGAGCAGTTCTTC
CSGILAGGVNEQFF
>TRBJ1-1|few|-|TRBV7-2
TGTGCCAGCAGCTTAGTTCCGGGGACTGAAGCTTTCTTT
CASSLVPGTEAFF
>TRBJ2-3|-|TRBD2|TRBV7-2
TGTGCCAGCAGCGCAGAGCTGGGGGGGGCAGATACGCAGTATTTT
CASSAELGGADTQYF
>TRBJ2-3|-|TRBD2|TRBV6-5
TGTGCCAGCAGTTTAGGACTAGCGGCTAGCACAGATACGCAGTATTTT
CASSLGLAASTDTQYF
>TRBJ1-2|few|-|TRBV7-8
TGTGCCAGCAGCTTCGACAGCAACTATGGCTACACCTTC
CASSFDSNYGYTF
>TRBJ1-2|few|TRBD1|TRBV6-6
TGTGCCAGCAGCGGAACAGGGGTTGGCTACACCTTC
CASSGTGVGYTF
>TRBJ2-2|few|-|TRBV5-1
TGCGCCAGCAGTCATGGGGACACCGGGGAGCTGTTTTTT
CASSHGDTGELFF
>TRBJ2-7|few|TRBD2|TRBV10-3
TGTGCCTCCGGGGGAGGGGTCTACCACGAGCAGTACTTC
CASGGGVYHEQYF
>TRBJ2-2|-|-|TRBV29-1
TGCAGCGTGGGGCGGACCGCGAACACCGGGGAGCTGTTTTTT
CSVGRTANTGELFF
>TRBJ1-2|few|TRBD1|TRBV7-2
TGTGCCAGCAGCCCAGGGGGCGGGGGAGATGGCTACACCTTC
CASSPGGGGDGYTF
>TRBJ2-1|few|-|TRBV11-1
TGTGCCAGCAGCTCAGGTTACGGACTTAAGGAGCAGTTCTTC
CASSSGYGLKEQFF
>TRBJ1-3|few|TRBD1|TRBV7-2
TGTGCCAGCAGCTCGGGACAGGGGGGAAACACCATATATTTT
CASSSGQGGNTIYF
>TRBJ1-2|many|-|TRBV2
TGTGCCAGCGCCCGGGACACCAACTATGGCTACACCTTC
CASARDTNYGYTF
>TRBJ1-5|few|TRBD1|TRBV7-9
TGTGCCAGCAGCTTGGGGACAGCTATCAATCAGCCCCAGCATTTT
CASSLGTAINQPQHF
>TRBJ1-1|-|-|TRBV9
TGTGCCAGCAGCGTAGGGTCCGTACTTTTGGGCACTGAAGCTTTCTTT
CASSVGSVLLGTEAFF
>TRBJ2-5|-|-|TRBV4-3
TGCGCCAGCAGCCAAGACTGGATCCAAGAGACCCAGTACTTC
CASSQDWIQETQYF
>TRBJ2-2|few|TRBD2|TRBV15
TGTGCCACCAGCAGACACGCACTAGCGGGGGGGTCAGCCGGGGAGCTGTTTTTT
CATSRHALAGGSAGELFF
>TRBJ1-2|many|-|TRBV11-2
TGTGCCAGCAGCTTACCAGCGAACTATGGCTACACCTTC
CASSLPANYGYTF
>TRBJ2-1|-|TRBD2|TRBV7-9
TGTGCCAGCAGCATGACACTAGCGGGGAAAATCTACAATGAGCAGTTCTTC
CASSMTLAGKIYNEQFF
>TRBJ2-2|many|TRBD2|TRBV13
TGTGCCAGCCTCCGTAGCGGGGGAAACACCGGGGAGCTGTTTTTT
CASLRSGGNTGELFF
>TRBJ1-2|few|TRBD1|TRBV20-1
TGCAGCGCACCGGGACAGTATGGCTACACCTTC
CSAPGQYGYTF
>TRBJ2-7|-|TRBD1|TRBV6-6
TGTGCCAGCAATACAGGGGAACTTGGCGAGCAGTACTTC
CASNTGELGEQYF
>TRBJ1-4|few|TRBD1|TRBV18
TGTGCCAGCTCGGACGACAGGGTCGACGAAAAACTGTTTTTT
CASSDDRVDEKLFF
>TRBJ1-3|few|-|TRBV29-1
TGCAGCGTCTCGCGTGGGAACACCATATATTTT
CSVSRGNTIYF
>TRBJ2-1|-|TRBD2|TRBV7-3
TGTGCCAGCAGCTTATACCCCCCACGACTAGCGGGAGATCCCAACAATGAGCAGTTCTTC
CASSLYPPRLAGDPNNEQFF
>TRBJ1-4|few|-|TRBV10-3
TGTGCCATCAGTAAGGACAGCCTTAATGAAAAACTGTTTTTT
CAISKDSLNEKLFF
>TRBJ1-4|-|-|TRBV29-1
TGCAGCGTTGAGAGGGCTGACAGCTATAATGAAAAACTGTTTTTT
CSVERADSYNEKLFF
>TRBJ1-1|-|-|TRBV9
TGTGCCAGCAGCGTAGCGGGCCAGAACACTGAAGCTTTCTTT
CASSVAGQNTEAFF
>TRBJ1-6|-|-|TRBV4-2
TGTGCCAGCAGCCAAGTCCAGGGAAATTCACCCCTCCACTTT
CASSQVQGNSPLHF
>TRBJ1-1|-|TRBD1|TRBV7-2
TGTGCCAGCAGCTCCCTCAGGGGGGGGTTGAACACTGAAGCTTTCTTT
CASSSLRGGLNTEAFF
>TRBJ2-5|-|-|TRBV7-6
TGTGCCAGCAGGAAAAGGGGTCTGAAAGAGACCCAGTACTTC
CASRKRGLKETQYF
>TRBJ2-3|once|-|TRBV20-1
TGCAGTGAGTCTCGCACAGATACGCAGTATTTT
CSESRTDTQYF
>TRBJ1-4|-|-|TRBV30
TGTGCCTGGAAAGGTTGGGCAGGGAGTGAAAAACTGTTTTTT
CAWKGWAGSEKLFF
>TRBJ2-3|few|TRBD2|TRBV5-4
TGTGCCAGCAGCTTGAGGACTAGCGGGGAAGATACGCAGTATTTT
CASSLRTSGEDTQYF
>TRBJ1-1|-|-|TRBV18
TGTGCCAGCTCGCCGAGTATGAACACTGAAGCTTTCTTT
CASSPSMNTEAFF
>TRBJ2-3|many|-|TRBV5-1
TGCGCCAGCAGCTTGCGATCGGGGGCGTCTAGCACAGATACGCAGTATTTT
CASSLRSGASSTDTQYF
>TRBJ1-4|few|-|TRBV18
TGTGCCAGCTCTGCGGAGGGCCTTAATGAAAAACTGTTTTTT
CASSAEGLNEKLFF
>TRBJ2-3|few|-|TRBV11-2
TGTGCCAGCAGCTTGAGTTCGGGGGTAACAGATACGCAGTATTTT
CASSLSSGVTDTQYF
>TRBJ2-7|-|-|TRBV4-3
TGCGCCAGCAGCCAAGATGGGACATACCCCTACGAGCAGTACTTC
CASSQDGTYPYEQYF
>TRBJ1-5|-|TRBD1|TRBV7-2
TGTGCCAGCAGCTTTACACCTGGACAGGGCAATCAGCCCCAGCATTTT
CASSFTPGQGNQPQHF
>TRBJ2-1|few|TRBD2|TRBV7-8
TGTGCCAGCAGCTTAGGACTAGCGGACTACAATGAGCAGTTCTTC
CASSLGLADYNEQFF
>TRBJ1-3|many|-|TRBV7-9
TGTGCCAGCAGCTTACACGGAGACTCTGGAAACACCATATATTTT
CASSLHGDSGNTIYF
>TRBJ1-5|few|-|TRBV4-2
TGTGCCAGCAGCCAAGTATCAGGCTATAGCAATCAGCCCCAGCATTTT
CASSQVSGYSNQPQHF
>TRBJ2-1|few|-|TRBV29-1
TGCAGCGTAGTCCGAGGGGTTACCTACAATGAGCAGTTCTTC
CSVVRGVTYNEQFF
>TRBJ1-5|-|-|TRBV28
TGTGCCAGCAGCCCTGGAATTCAGCCCCAGCATTTT
CASSPGIQPQHF
>TRBJ2-2|many|-|TRBV11-2
TGTGCCAGCAGCTCGACGGGACAGAACACCGGGGAGCTGTTTTTT
CASSSTGQNTGELFF
>TRBJ2-1|few|TRBD2|TRBV19
TGTGCCAGTAGTATGGAGGGACTAGCGGGAGGACCTCAACCGAATGAGCAGTTCTTC
CASSMEGLAGGPQPNEQFF
>TRBJ2-7|few|-|TRBV25-1
TGTGCCAGCAGTGCATTTCGGGGCTTCGACTCCTACGAGCAGTACTTC
CASSAFRGFDSYEQYF
>TRBJ1-1|-|-|TRBV6-1
TGTGCCAGCAGTCTGACAGTGAACACTGAAGCTTTCTTT
CASSLTVNTEAFF
>TRBJ2-3|-|-|TRBV29-1
TGCAGCGTTTCAGCCCTCACAGATACGCAGTATTTT
CSVSALTDTQYF
>TRBJ2-2|few|-|TRBV11-3
TGTGCCAGCAGCCCGTCACGGGAGCTGTTTTTT
CASSPSRELFF